The 24 T cell receptor beta chains in this list originate from one sample, sequenced in a study of T cell repertoires in cytomegalovirus infection. TCRdb redid the calling of the reads with MiXCR, one entry per CDR3 protein. The data contain 290,000 or so distinct CDR3 sequences, 9.6% of them seen just once; the ten biggest clones take up approximately 2.4%. The material sequenced was PBMCs. Receptor source: a human donor in good health (CMV status not recorded). Some clones in this sample may be carry-over from other donors' samples.

This clonotype was counted many times. V and J are TRBV6-2 or TRBV6-3 and TRBJ1-1; 8 bases line up with TRBD1. CDR1 and CDR2 (germline): MNHEY, SVGEGT. The CDR3 covers 14 residues. V lost 7 bases, J lost 5 bases, and 9 bases stayed unmatched. CDR3 region: CASNSDRVRTEAFF. CDR3 DNA sequence: TGTGCCAGCAACTCGGACAGGGTGCGGACTGAAGCTTTCTTT.

This clonotype appeared many times. The CDR3 nucleotides read TGTGCCAGCAGTTCGACAGGGATAGAGGCCAACGTCCTGACTTTC. Its protein product is CASSSTGIEANVLTF. The chain carries TRBV28 and TRBJ2-6, with 7 bases identical to TRBD1. Germline CDR1 is MDHEN and CDR2 is SYDVKM. The junction had 6 bases not matched to a gene; V was cut back by 4 bases and J by 6 bases. The CDR3 has 15 amino acids.

This clonotype was recorded many times. V usage is TRBV28 and J usage is TRBJ1-6, with a tentative D call TRBD1 (6 bases). This CDR3 has 14 amino acids. The germline V gene encodes CDR1 MDHEN and CDR2 SYDVKM. V lost 6 bases, J lost 10 bases, and 16 bases lay in between. Here the CDR3 DNA reads TGTGCCAGCAGCTCCGAGGGGGTACGGTCACCCCTCCACTTT. Translation gives CASSSEGVRSPLHF.

J is TRBJ1-1 and V is TRBV7-9; TRBD1 matches 8 bases. CDR1 is SEHNR, CDR2 FQNEAQ, per germline (reference sequence). This CDR3 has 15 amino acids. J lost 2 bases, V lost 6 bases, and 8 bases had no gene match. CDR3 nucleotide sequence: TGTGCCAGCAGACCGGGGACAGGCCGAAACACTGAAGCTTTCTTT. Translation gives CASRPGTGRNTEAFF.

This clonotype was seen repeatedly, ten times or more. The chain links TRBV28 to TRBJ1-2, with 10 bases matching TRBD1. The CDR3 is 14 residues long. Losses at the gene ends were 6 bases for V and 5 bases for J; bases not matched to a gene: 6. In germline, CDR1 is MDHEN, CDR2 SYDVKM. CDR3 in amino acids: CASRGTGEGYGYTF. The CDR3 DNA reads as TGTGCCAGCAGAGGGACAGGGGAAGGTTATGGCTACACCTTC.

In its sample, this clonotype was seen many times. The chain uses TRBV15 and TRBJ2-7; possibly TRBD1 or TRBD2 for D (5 bases each). This CDR3 has 14 amino acids. Deletions cut 2 bases from V and 4 bases from J, with 12 bases between. The V gene's germline CDR1 is LNHNV and CDR2 YYDKDF (reference sequence). The CDR3 DNA reads TGTGCCACCAGCAGAACCGGGGCACCATACGAGCAGTACGTC. This sequence encodes CATSRTGAPYEQYV.

This clonotype was counted ten times or more. The chain employs TRBV5-1 and TRBJ2-7, with D possibly called TRBD1 or TRBD2 (5 bases each). The CDR3 has 14 residues. Looked up from germline, CDR1 is SGHRS and CDR2 is YFSETQ. Trimming took 1 base from V and 5 from J, leaving 13 bases between them. The CDR3, as DNA: TGCGCCAGCAGCTTGAGGGTGCAGGGAGACGAGCAGTACTTC. Translation: CASSLRVQGDEQYF.

This clonotype was counted at least ten times. The chain uses TRBV6-2 or TRBV6-3 and TRBJ2-3, with 10 nucleotides matching TRBD2. This CDR3 spans 17 amino acids. Per germline, CDR1 MNHEY and CDR2 SVGEGT. V trimming: 0 bases; J trimming: 2 bases; junction bases outside the gene matches: 5. For the CDR3, the DNA is TGTGCCAGCAGTTACTCGGAAGCGGGGGGGCTCACAGATACGCAGTATTTT. Translated: CASSYSEAGGLTDTQYF.

This clonotype came up a few times. The chain joins TRBV6-6 to TRBJ1-2, with a tentative D call TRBD1 (5 bases). This CDR3 comprises 15 residues. The V end was cut by 6 bases, the J end by 0 bases, with 14 bases between. Germline values: CDR1 MNHNY, CDR2 SVGAGI (reference sequence). DNA of the CDR3: TGTGCCAGCAGCATACCCGGGGGGGCTAACTATGGCTACACCTTC. It yields the protein CASSIPGGANYGYTF.

In this sample, this clonotype turned up many times. This chain connects TRBV14 to TRBJ2-7; 8 bases match TRBD2. The trim removed 2 bases at V and 6 bases at J, leaving 3 bases unmatched. Germline-derived CDR1 and CDR2 are SGHDN and FVKESK. The CDR3 sequence is 13 residues long. CDR3 loop: CASSQHLAGEQYV. In DNA, the CDR3 is TGTGCCAGCAGCCAACACCTAGCGGGCGAGCAGTACGTC.

The sample holds many counts of this clonotype. The V call is TRBV5-1, the J call TRBJ1-1; 10 positions agree with TRBD1. The CDR3 runs to 16 residues. The V gene's germline CDR1 is SGHRS and CDR2 YFSETQ. J gave up 1 base and V 3 bases, and 6 bases lay outside the gene matches. CDR3 sequence (DNA): TGCGCCAGCAGCTCCCTGAGACAGGGGGCGAACACTGAAGCTTTCTTT. Residues: CASSSLRQGANTEAFF.

This clonotype was observed at least ten times. The V and J genes are TRBV6-5 and TRBJ1-2, with a possible D match to TRBD1 (5 bases). CDR3 size: 15 residues. Germline V gives CDR1 MNHEY, CDR2 SVGAGI. With 2 bases removed from V and 7 bases from J, the gap between germline ends came to 17 bases. In DNA, the CDR3 is TGTGCCAGCAGTTACGACTCCCCGGGGAGGGGTGGCTACACCTTC. Translating gives CASSYDSPGRGGYTF.

This clonotype showed up many times. The junction and the germline gene differ at one end; a read error may be behind it. V is TRBV7-2 and J is TRBJ1-5; tentative D call: TRBD1 (5 bases). Germline V CDR1 and CDR2: SGHTA, FQGNSA. The CDR3 length is 13 residues. The CDR3 nucleotides are TGTGCCAGCAGCTTGCCCTTGGAGGGGAGGCTTGAATTT. It specifies CASSLPLEGRLEF.

In the case of this clonotype: One base away lies a much larger clone, so this may be a sequencing read error. Since no conserved phenylalanine or tryptophan closes the CDR3, a read error is the likely cause. V gene TRBV5-1 combines with J gene TRBJ2-7; TRBD1 might be the D (5 bases). The CDR3 spans 14 residues. The germline CDR1 and CDR2 sequences are SGHRS and YFSETQ. Trimming stripped 7 bases from V and 0 bases from J, with 14 bases between. The chain's CDR3 is CASAIQGSSYEQYL. The CDR3 DNA reads TGCGCCAGCGCTATTCAGGGTAGCTCCTACGAGCAGTACCTC.

This clonotype has ten or more counts. This chain connects TRBV7-8 to TRBJ2-4; no reliable D call. The CDR3 is 13 amino acids. The V and J ends lost 1 base and 6 bases respectively, with 7 bases between them. CDR1 is SGHVS, CDR2 FQNEAQ, per germline. The CDR3 here is CASSLGKGNIQYF. The CDR3 DNA reads TGTGCCAGCAGCTTAGGGAAAGGAAACATTCAGTACTTC.

This clonotype appeared many times. V gene TRBV5-1 combines with J gene TRBJ2-3, with 7 bases fitting TRBD1. Germline-derived CDR1 and CDR2 are SGHRS and YFSETQ. The CDR3 runs 14 residues. The V segment lost 5 bases and the J segment 4 bases; nucleotides outside the gene matches: 7. The CDR3 bases are TGCGCCAGCAGATTGACAGGGTTGGCAGATACGCAGTATTTT. The encoded protein is CASRLTGLADTQYF.

On this clonotype itself: Since a much larger clone is just one base distant, this may be a read error. The chain has TRBV19 and TRBJ2-2; possible D gene TRBD1, 5 bases. Germline CDR1 is LNHDA and CDR2 is SQIVND (reference sequence). The CDR3 contains 16 residues. The CDR3: CARSPRAGWRTGELFF. The CDR3 DNA follows: TGTGCCCGTAGTCCGCGAGCAGGGTGGCGAACCGGGGAGCTGTTTTTT.

This clonotype was counted ten times or more. The chain couples TRBV7-6 to TRBJ1-2, with 9 nucleotides matching TRBD1. The V segment lost 5 bases and the J segment 0 bases; nucleotides outside the gene matches: 4. The germline CDR1 and CDR2 sequences are SGHVS and FNYEAQ. The length of the CDR3 is 15 residues. The CDR3 reads CASSQGQGPNYGYTF. CDR3 bases: TGTGCCAGCAGCCAGGGACAGGGACCTAACTATGGCTACACCTTC.

This clonotype was observed at least ten times. V and J are TRBV20-1 and TRBJ1-3; 8 bases map to TRBD1. The germline CDR1 and CDR2 sequences are DFQATT and SNEGSKA (reference sequence). The junction had 6 bases not matched to a gene; V was cut back by 6 bases and J by 8 bases. CDR3 size: 12 residues. The chain's CDR3 is CSARTGRDTIYF. The DNA for the CDR3 is TGCAGTGCCCGGACAGGGAGGGACACCATATATTTT.

This clonotype was seen at least ten times. The chain combines TRBV18 with TRBJ2-7; D remains ambiguous. This CDR3 region has 13 residues. Germline V CDR1 and CDR2: KGHSH, LQKENI. Trimming removed 3 bases from V and 1 base from J, with 7 bases in between. CDR3 in amino acids: CASSPSLSYEQYV. The CDR3 DNA reads as TGTGCCAGCTCACCGAGCCTTTCCTACGAGCAGTACGTC.

This clonotype was counted ten times or more. V usage is TRBV20-1 and J usage is TRBJ2-7; D may correspond to TRBD1 or TRBD2 (5 bases each). Trimming took 0 bases from V and 2 from J, leaving 17 bases between them. The CDR3 is 16 amino acids. The V gene's germline CDR1 is DFQATT and CDR2 SNEGSKA (reference sequence). CDR3 coding DNA: TGCAGTGCTAGAGATTTAACCGGGACGGATCCCTACGAGCAGTACTTC. This codes for CSARDLTGTDPYEQYF.

This clonotype was seen ten or more times. The genes are TRBV25-1 and TRBJ2-7, with D tentatively TRBD2 (5 bases). Germline V gene sequence: CDR1 MGHDK, CDR2 SYGVNS. Trimming cost V 3 bases and J 0 bases, with 18 bases left between them. The CDR3 extends over 17 amino acids. The CDR3 nucleotides read TGTGCCAGCAGTGACCCCCCGACAAGAGGAGGCTCCTACGAGCAGTACTTC. Its translation is CASSDPPTRGGSYEQYF.

V and J are TRBV20-1 and TRBJ1-6; a possible D gene is TRBD1 (6 bases). V was cut by 0 bases and J by 3 bases, with 18 bases left in between. The CDR3 is 18 amino acids. Per germline, CDR1 DFQATT and CDR2 SNEGSKA (reference sequence). The CDR3 is CSARDNVRGTRYNSPLHF. The DNA for the CDR3 is TGCAGTGCTAGAGATAATGTGAGGGGGACACGCTATAATTCACCCCTCCACTTT.

The chain employs TRBV29-1 and TRBJ2-1; 14 positions agree with TRBD2. The J segment lost 8 bases and the V segment lost 1 base, leaving 4 bases of the junction unmatched. In germline, CDR1 is SQVTM, CDR2 ANQGSEA. CDR3 size: 15 residues. The CDR3 DNA is TGCAGCGTTGAAGGGGGACTAGCGGGGGTGTATGAGCAGTTCTTC. Residues: CSVEGGLAGVYEQFF.